A selection of T cell receptor beta chains follows, all from one sample in a study of technical replicates of blood from a few donors. The table came from immunoSEQ multiplex PCR; TCRdb's copy has only in-frame clones and leaves some out. The profile shows just under 60,000 clones, 85% to 95% of them singletons. Sequencing input: PBMCs. These receptors were collected from a human donor in good health. Some clones in this sample may be carry-over from other donors' samples. CDR3s leave out the opening cysteine and the closing phenylalanine or tryptophan. Fields, in order: CDR3 length, clone size, V gene, J gene, CDR3 protein. Size is omitted from some rows. Given values are once, few, many or a class for expanded clones.

>13|NA|TRBV6-5|TRBJ2-5
ASSYTSGLGETQY
>14|NA|TRBV5-4|TRBJ2-3
ASRPRGGTSTDTQY
>11|NA|TRBV6-1|TRBJ2-3
ASSETGVDTQY
>13|NA|TRBV25-1|TRBJ2-7
ASSEVGAYSYEQY
>12|NA|TRBV5-1|TRBJ2-3
ASRAGARADTQY
>10|few|TRBV6-4|TRBJ1-2
ASSDRGQGYT
>11|NA|TRBV18|TRBJ2-1
ASSDRASNEQF
>14|NA|TRBV5-4|TRBJ1-1
ASSSDRYRVFTEAF
>14|NA|TRBV4-1|TRBJ2-7
ASSPRGGQGANEQY
>13|NA|TRBV4-3|TRBJ2-1
ASSQDQSEGNEQF
>15|NA|TRBV5-6|TRBJ2-7
ASSWRPTGRRSREQY
>14|NA|TRBV2|TRBJ1-2
ASRLGRGALHYGYT
>14|NA|TRBV14|TRBJ1-3
ASSQDRQGRRGAIY
>13|NA|TRBV7-8|TRBJ1-6
ASSLDVLGGSPLH
>12|NA|TRBV11-2|TRBJ2-7
ASSLKGGLYEQY
>12|NA|TRBV19|TRBJ1-1
ASSSWTGQTEAF
>13|NA|TRBV2|TRBJ2-1
ASSEIERGLAEQF
>11|NA|TRBV12-5|TRBJ2-2
ASGLGEPGELF
>14|NA|TRBV29-1|TRBJ2-3
SVVRPRTGGTDTQY
>11|NA|TRBV7-9|TRBJ1-1
ASSPPAGTEAF
>13|NA|TRBV7-8|TRBJ2-7
ASSLELYRAYEQY
>12|NA|TRBV5-4|TRBJ2-7
ASSSRGSSYEQY
>10|NA|TRBV29-1|TRBJ2-7
SVEMGRVEQY
>11|NA|TRBV11-3|TRBJ2-7
ASSAGTSYEQY
>13|NA|TRBV10-3|TRBJ1-1
AISESSQGIHEAF
>12|NA|TRBV27|TRBJ1-5
ASSQWTGDQPQH
>11|once|TRBV30|TRBJ1-1
AWEGDSYTEAF
>10|once|TRBV28|TRBJ2-7
ASSLQVYEQY
>17|NA|TRBV4-2|TRBJ2-5
ASSQEPGGLAGGVETQY
>14|NA|TRBV4-1|TRBJ2-3
ASSQVVREVADTQY
>14|NA|TRBV5-1|TRBJ2-3
ASSFRLAESTDTQY
>14|NA|TRBV9|TRBJ2-2
ASSVGGGGLTGELF
>11|NA|TRBV15|TRBJ1-2
ATSRQDRGFNT